A selection of T cell receptor beta chains follows, all from one sample in a study of T cell changes during pregnancy in multiple sclerosis. Assay used: immunoSEQ multiplex PCR; TCRdb lists only in-frame clones, some missing. This table holds 45,000 or so clones, about 91% found once. The sample in question was CD8+ T cells from peripheral blood mononuclear cells, obtained after pregnancy. Every receptor here comes from a female donor with multiple sclerosis, enrolled in a pregnancy study. The CDR3 runs from the conserved cysteine through the conserved F or W. Fields, in order: CDR3 protein, CDR3 DNA, V gene, D gene, J gene, clone size. D genes are given only for firm matches. Some rows mark clone size as missing; the rest say once, few, many or name a class of expanded clone.

CDR3aa: CASSLGQMYNSPLHF; CDR3nt: TGTGCCAGCAGCTTAGGACAGATGTATAATTCACCCCTCCACTTT; v_gene: TRBV13; d_gene: NA; j_gene: TRBJ1-6; abundance: few
CDR3aa: CASSPTGNTEAFF; CDR3nt: TGTGCCAGCAGCCCCACAGGGAACACTGAAGCTTTCTTT; v_gene: TRBV5-6; d_gene: NA; j_gene: TRBJ1-1; abundance: NA
CDR3aa: CASTPGQGSGANVLTF; CDR3nt: TGTGCCAGCACCCCGGGACAGGGCTCTGGGGCCAACGTCCTGACTTTC; v_gene: TRBV11-3; d_gene: TRBD1; j_gene: TRBJ2-6; abundance: NA
CDR3aa: CASSVTGDEQYF; CDR3nt: TGTGCCAGCAGTGTGACAGGAGACGAGCAGTACTTC; v_gene: TRBV6-1; d_gene: NA; j_gene: TRBJ2-7; abundance: NA
CDR3aa: CAWSTGTYYEQYF; CDR3nt: TGTGCCTGGAGTACCGGGACATATTACGAGCAGTACTTC; v_gene: TRBV30; d_gene: NA; j_gene: TRBJ2-7; abundance: NA
CDR3aa: CASSYSDRGETQYF; CDR3nt: TGTGCCAGCAGTTACTCGGACAGGGGGGAGACCCAGTACTTC; v_gene: TRBV6-5; d_gene: TRBD1; j_gene: TRBJ2-5; abundance: NA
CDR3aa: CASSHGLDLFYEQYF; CDR3nt: TGCGCCAGCAGCCACGGACTAGACCTATTCTACGAGCAGTACTTC; v_gene: TRBV4-1; d_gene: TRBD2; j_gene: TRBJ2-7; abundance: once
CDR3aa: CASSLTGDSPYEQYF; CDR3nt: TGTGCCAGCAGCTTGACAGGGGATAGCCCCTACGAGCAGTACTTC; v_gene: TRBV11-1; d_gene: TRBD1; j_gene: TRBJ2-7; abundance: NA
CDR3aa: CAISRSGGSTDTQYF; CDR3nt: TGTGCCATCAGTAGGTCAGGGGGGAGCACAGATACGCAGTATTTT; v_gene: TRBV10-3; d_gene: NA; j_gene: TRBJ2-3; abundance: NA
CDR3aa: CASSTRTGGYEQYF; CDR3nt: TGTGCCAGCAGTACGAGGACAGGGGGGTACGAGCAGTACTTC; v_gene: TRBV27; d_gene: TRBD1; j_gene: TRBJ2-7; abundance: once
CDR3aa: CASSLVLAQETQYF; CDR3nt: TGTGCCAGCAGCCTCGTACTAGCTCAAGAGACCCAGTACTTC; v_gene: TRBV5-4; d_gene: NA; j_gene: TRBJ2-5; abundance: NA
CDR3aa: CASSIEVQGAYQPQHF; CDR3nt: TGTGCCAGTAGTATAGAGGTACAGGGGGCTTATCAGCCCCAGCATTTT; v_gene: TRBV19; d_gene: TRBD1; j_gene: TRBJ1-5; abundance: NA
CDR3aa: CASVKGGGFNTEAFF; CDR3nt: TGTGCCAGCGTCAAAGGGGGGGGGTTTAACACTGAAGCTTTCTTT; v_gene: TRBV9; d_gene: NA; j_gene: TRBJ1-1; abundance: NA
CDR3aa: CASSLSRQGAYSGYTF; CDR3nt: TGTGCCAGCAGCTTATCCAGGCAGGGTGCTTACTCAGGCTACACCTTC; v_gene: TRBV7-9; d_gene: NA; j_gene: TRBJ1-2; abundance: NA
CDR3aa: CASSQGQGAGETQYF; CDR3nt: TGTGCCAGCAGCCAAGGACAGGGGGCGGGAGAGACCCAGTACTTC; v_gene: TRBV7-7; d_gene: TRBD1; j_gene: TRBJ2-5; abundance: NA
CDR3aa: CSVRGTALLTSTDTQYF; CDR3nt: TGCAGCGTGCGCGGGACAGCACTTTTAACTAGCACAGATACGCAGTATTTT; v_gene: TRBV29-1; d_gene: NA; j_gene: TRBJ2-3; abundance: NA
CDR3aa: CASSQTGGVTEAFF; CDR3nt: TGTGCCAGCAGCCAGACAGGGGGAGTAACTGAAGCTTTCTTT; v_gene: TRBV7-8; d_gene: TRBD1; j_gene: TRBJ1-1; abundance: few